A selection of T cell receptor beta chains follows, all from one sample in a study of blood T cell repertoires in COVID-19. The method was immunoSEQ multiplex PCR; TCRdb's version includes in-frame clones alone and lacks a portion of them. The data show some 70,000 clones, with less than 95% seen just once and 0.52% held by the top ten. Sample: peripheral blood. These receptors all come from a man aged 50 to 60 with COVID-19, enrolled during active disease. The CDR3 runs from the conserved cysteine through the conserved F or W. The order of the fields is D gene, V gene, clone size, J gene, CDR3 protein, CDR3 DNA. A D gene is named only where the DNA matches it firmly. Only some rows state a clone size, as once, few, many or a class for expanded clones.

TRBD1	TRBV4-3	-	TRBJ1-2	CASSQQGVTYGYTF	TGCGCCAGCAGCCAACAGGGGGTCACCTATGGCTACACCTTC
-	TRBV11-1	few	TRBJ1-1	CASSLGLRNTEAFF	TGTGCCAGCAGCTTAGGTCTCCGGAACACTGAAGCTTTCTTT
TRBD1	TRBV6-6	-	TRBJ2-1	CASSARQGARSEQFF	TGTGCCAGCAGTGCCCGCCAGGGGGCGCGAAGCGAGCAGTTCTTC
-	TRBV5-1	-	TRBJ2-5	CASSFSDRTLETQYF	TGCGCCAGCAGCTTTTCCGACAGGACCCTAGAGACCCAGTACTTC
-	TRBV5-4	-	TRBJ2-5	CASRRNQETQYF	TGTGCCAGCAGGAGAAACCAAGAGACCCAGTACTTC
TRBD2	TRBV6-1	-	TRBJ2-5	CASSESSGRARKTQYF	TGTGCCAGCAGTGAATCCAGCGGGAGGGCCAGAAAGACCCAGTACTTC
TRBD1	TRBV27	-	TRBJ1-1	CASSATRGLTEAFF	TGTGCCAGCAGTGCCACCAGGGGGCTTACTGAAGCTTTCTTT
-	TRBV29-1	-	TRBJ1-1	CSVEPAGARNTEAFF	TGCAGCGTTGAGCCGGCAGGGGCGAGGAACACTGAAGCTTTCTTT
TRBD1	TRBV12-3/TRBV12-4	-	TRBJ1-1	CASRQGFTEAFF	TGTGCCAGCAGACAGGGGTTCACTGAAGCTTTCTTT
TRBD1	TRBV19	-	TRBJ2-7	CASSISKGAYEQYF	TGTGCCAGTAGTATATCGAAGGGGGCGTACGAGCAGTACTTC
TRBD1	TRBV7-3	-	TRBJ2-3	CASSSGQSTDTQYF	TGTGCCAGCAGCTCGGGACAGAGCACAGATACGCAGTATTTT
-	TRBV30	-	TRBJ2-1	CAWSILAFRNEQFF	TGTGCCTGGAGTATTCTCGCGTTTCGTAATGAGCAGTTCTTC
-	TRBV6-2/TRBV6-3	once	TRBJ1-2	CASSDRGRYGYTF	TGTGCCAGCAGTGATAGAGGGCGGTATGGCTACACCTTC
-	TRBV5-5	-	TRBJ2-7	CASSWEQGVSYEQYF	TGTGCCAGCAGCTGGGAACAGGGTGTATCCTACGAGCAGTACTTC
TRBD2	TRBV3-1/TRBV3-2	-	TRBJ2-7	CASSQEGRDYSTYEQYF	TGTGCCAGCAGCCAAGAAGGCCGGGACTATTCCACCTACGAGCAGTACTTC
TRBD1	TRBV5-1	-	TRBJ1-2	CASSLTLPGQGADYGYTF	TGCGCCAGCAGCTTGACCTTACCGGGACAGGGGGCGGACTATGGCTACACCTTC
TRBD1	TRBV11-2	-	TRBJ2-5	CASSTPTGGLETQYF	TGTGCCAGCAGCACTCCGACAGGGGGTTTGGAGACCCAGTACTTC
-	TRBV6-6	-	TRBJ1-1	CASRLGIGNTEAFF	TGTGCCAGCAGACTAGGAATCGGGAACACTGAAGCTTTCTTT
TRBD1	TRBV29-1	-	TRBJ2-5	CSARTGEETQYF	TGCAGCGCTAGGACAGGGGAGGAGACCCAGTACTTC
TRBD1	TRBV4-2	-	TRBJ1-5	CASSQRDSGRQPQHF	TGTGCCAGCAGCCAACGGGACAGCGGAAGGCAGCCCCAGCATTTT
TRBD2	TRBV4-2	-	TRBJ2-1	CASRVAGGLGEQFF	TGTGCCAGCAGGGTAGCGGGAGGGCTGGGTGAGCAGTTCTTC
-	TRBV21-1	-	TRBJ1-3	CASSNRGRRDGNTIYF	TGTGCCAGCAGCAACAGGGGGCGAAGGGATGGAAACACCATATATTTT
-	TRBV18	once	TRBJ1-5	CASSPGGNQPQHF	TGTGCCAGCTCACCGGGCGGCAATCAGCCCCAGCATTTT
TRBD1	TRBV7-2	-	TRBJ2-1	CASSPGTGGGDEQFF	TGTGCCAGCAGCCCCGGGACAGGGGGCGGGGATGAGCAGTTCTTC
TRBD2	TRBV6-2/TRBV6-3	-	TRBJ2-1	CASSPSKRTSGRLNEQFF	TGTGCCAGCAGTCCCTCAAAACGGACTAGCGGGAGGCTAAATGAGCAGTTCTTC
TRBD2	TRBV6-5	-	TRBJ2-1	CASSSRLAGAAEQFF	TGTGCCAGCAGTTCCCGACTAGCGGGAGCGGCTGAGCAGTTCTTC
-	TRBV9	few	TRBJ2-3	CASSVQGGFEDTQYF	TGTGCCAGCAGCGTACAGGGTGGATTTGAGGATACGCAGTATTTT
TRBD1	TRBV11-2	-	TRBJ2-1	CASSSTLTGGNEQFF	TGTGCCAGCAGCTCCACCCTAACAGGGGGCAATGAGCAGTTCTTC
TRBD2	TRBV11-2	-	TRBJ2-1	CASSLPSQLAAYNEQFF	TGTGCCAGCAGCTTGCCATCTCAACTAGCGGCGTACAATGAGCAGTTCTTC
-	TRBV7-9	once	TRBJ2-5	CASSLDGGAGTQYF	TGTGCCAGCAGCTTAGATGGGGGCGCGGGGACCCAGTACTTC
TRBD2	TRBV6-5	-	TRBJ2-5	CASRIAGQETQYF	TGTGCCAGCAGAATAGCGGGGCAAGAGACCCAGTACTTC
-	TRBV7-2	-	TRBJ1-2	CASSPRTPPDSYGYTF	TGTGCCAGCAGCCCCAGGACACCCCCTGACTCCTATGGCTACACCTTC
-	TRBV24-1	-	TRBJ1-5	CATSDSGEGVGGNQPQHF	TGTGCCACCAGTGATTCGGGTGAGGGGGTAGGTGGAAATCAGCCCCAGCATTTT
TRBD1	TRBV11-2	-	TRBJ1-3	CASSLDRAADTIYF	TGTGCCAGCAGTCTCGACAGGGCTGCGGACACCATATATTTT
-	TRBV6-2/TRBV6-3	-	TRBJ2-7	CASSYTPSTALSYEQYF	TGTGCCAGCAGTTACACCCCCTCTACAGCCCTATCCTACGAGCAGTACTTC
TRBD1	TRBV12-5	once	TRBJ1-2	CASGLGQGYVHTF	TGTGCTAGTGGTCTGGGACAGGGTTACGTCCACACCTTC
-	TRBV11-2	-	TRBJ2-6	CASSLGGGAGANVLTF	TGTGCCAGCAGCTTAGGTGGCGGGGCTGGGGCCAACGTCCTGACTTTC
-	TRBV7-2	-	TRBJ2-7	CASSGHMLEQYF	TGTGCCAGCAGCGGGCACATGTTGGAGCAGTACTTC
TRBD2	TRBV29-1	few	TRBJ2-4	CSVGGAPPGGRNIQYF	TGCAGCGTTGGCGGGGCCCCCCCGGGCGGGAGAAACATTCAGTACTTC
-	TRBV6-5	-	TRBJ2-5	CASSTGGDSATQYF	TGTGCCAGCAGTACAGGTGGGGACTCGGCGACCCAGTACTTC
TRBD2	TRBV6-6	-	TRBJ2-3	CASSYELAGGGDTQYF	TGTGCCAGCAGTTACGAACTAGCGGGAGGTGGAGATACGCAGTATTTT
TRBD2	TRBV11-2	-	TRBJ2-1	CASSRGTSTSLNEQFF	TGTGCCAGCAGCCGCGGGACTAGTACCTCTCTCAATGAGCAGTTCTTC
TRBD1	TRBV19	-	TRBJ2-7	CATSGQGPYGQYF	TGTGCCACCTCGGGACAGGGCCCCTACGGGCAGTACTTC
TRBD1	TRBV5-1	-	TRBJ1-1	CASSLRTGIPEAFF	TGCGCCAGCAGCTTGAGGACAGGGATCCCTGAAGCTTTCTTT
-	TRBV6-5	-	TRBJ1-1	CASSREGEAFF	TGTGCCAGCAGCCGGGAGGGGGAAGCTTTCTTT
TRBD1	TRBV6-1	-	TRBJ1-4	CASTSGTGSEKLFF	TGTGCCAGCACATCCGGGACAGGGAGTGAAAAACTGTTTTTT
TRBD1	TRBV14	-	TRBJ1-1	CASSHSETGSMNTEAFF	TGTGCCAGCAGCCATTCTGAGACAGGGAGCATGAACACTGAAGCTTTCTTT
-	TRBV7-2	-	TRBJ1-5	CASRPRGGFLEPQHF	TGTGCCAGCAGACCAAGGGGGGGATTTTTGGAGCCCCAGCATTTT
-	TRBV4-1	-	TRBJ1-1	CASSQGILNTEAFF	TGCGCCAGCAGCCAAGGTATCTTGAACACTGAAGCTTTCTTT
TRBD1	TRBV11-2	-	TRBJ2-7	CASSPARVGQVAYEQYF	TGTGCCAGCAGCCCCGCCCGCGTAGGACAGGTCGCCTACGAGCAGTACTTC
-	TRBV7-2	-	TRBJ2-1	CASSFGRYNEQFF	TGTGCCAGCAGCTTTGGCAGATACAATGAGCAGTTCTTC
-	TRBV7-9	-	TRBJ2-7	CASSPPQGGEQYF	TGTGCCAGCAGCCCGCCCCAGGGGGGCGAGCAGTACTTC
TRBD2	TRBV6-2/TRBV6-3	-	TRBJ2-1	CASRPRTSGDYNEQFF	TGTGCCAGCAGGCCTAGGACTAGCGGGGATTACAATGAGCAGTTCTTC
-	TRBV12-3/TRBV12-4	-	TRBJ1-5	CASSLGEQPQHF	TGTGCCAGCAGTTTAGGGGAGCAGCCCCAGCATTTT
TRBD1	TRBV6-1	-	TRBJ1-5	CASSEGGQGNQPQHF	TGTGCCAGCAGTGAAGGGGGACAGGGCAATCAGCCCCAGCATTTT
TRBD1	TRBV7-9	-	TRBJ2-1	CASEPSRQGARNEQFF	TGTGCCAGCGAACCCTCACGACAGGGGGCAAGGAATGAGCAGTTCTTC
-	TRBV19	-	TRBJ2-3	CASSLTSTDTQYF	TGTGCCAGTAGTCTCACTAGCACAGATACGCAGTATTTT